These 3 T cell receptor beta chains came from one sample sequenced in a study of siplizumab effects on memory and regulatory T cells. Method: immunoSEQ multiplex PCR; TCRdb's copy keeps in-frame clones and lacks some. The sample records some 300 clones, approximately 70% being singletons. What these receptors recognize is not known. Coculturing of the mixed lymphocyte reaction cells was performed at 37°C for more than 5 days. The sequenced sample was CFSE-low (dividing) CD8+ T cells sorted from an allogeneic mixed lymphocyte reaction. The receptors stem from a human donor in good health; the cells came from an allogeneic mixed lymphocyte reaction.

The gene calls are TRBV11-1 and TRBJ1-2; 8 bases are shared with TRBD1. Germline V CDR1 and CDR2: SGHAT, FQDESV (reference sequence). V was clipped by 1 base and J by 8 bases; unmatched bases: 6. CDR3 length: 14 residues. The CDR3 DNA sequence: TGTGCCAGCAGCTTAGGACAGGGGATAGACGGCTACACCTTC. Its translation: CASSLGQGIDGYTF.

This clone was counted a single time. V gene TRBV7-9 combines with J gene TRBJ2-1, with D unresolved. V lost 4 bases and J 1 base, leaving 14 bases between the germline ends. Germline CDR1 reads SEHNR; CDR2 reads FQNEAQ (reference sequence). The CDR3 contains 16 residues. As DNA, the CDR3 is TGTGCCAGCAGCTCATTAGACGGGTTTTCCTACAATGAGCAGTTCTTC. This codes for CASSSLDGFSYNEQFF.

The V gene is TRBV13, the J gene TRBJ2-3, with 7 bases identical to TRBD2. The trim removed 5 bases at V and 1 base at J, leaving 12 bases unmatched. Germline V gives CDR1 PRHDT, CDR2 FYEKMQ (reference sequence). The CDR3 totals 17 residues. CDR3 sequence reads: CASSPPGGERGTDTQYF. The CDR3 region has the DNA TGTGCCAGCAGCCCCCCGGGGGGAGAAAGGGGCACAGATACGCAGTATTTT.